This T cell receptor beta chain was found in a study of cytomegalovirus exposure and HLA in healthy donors. Study-level information: Earlier findings included about 120 million unique TCR beta sequences obtained from 150 million to 200 million T cells.

The study's findings and limits: The study had only CMV serostatus as immune exposure information.

Of note for this clone: Its target is unknown.

The CDR3 contains 17 residues. Per the germline V gene, CDR1 is SNHLY and CDR2 is FYNNEI. The ends lost 8 bases at V and 5 bases at J; junction bases unmatched: 20. PCR primers comprised 60 Vbeta and 13 Jbeta primers. Measured with immunoSEQ multiplex PCR; TCRdb has only the in-frame clones, and not every one. This sample has 74,000 or so clones; about 65% occur once, and the top ten carry about 1.9%. This TCR was sampled from a woman in her 30s in good health and CMV-seronegative. The sample comprised PBMCs. The chain couples TRBV2 to TRBJ1-1; TRBD1 matches at 7 bases. The CDR3 sequence is CASLGPLTGAPRTEAFF. The CDR3 region has the DNA TGTGCCAGCCTGGGGCCCCTAACAGGGGCCCCAAGGACTGAAGCTTTCTTT.